The 5 T cell receptor beta chains reported below all come from one sample, sequenced in a study of T cell repertoires in cytomegalovirus infection. TCRdb analysed the reads with MiXCR anew, one entry per CDR3 protein. The profile shows around 320,000 distinct CDR3 sequences, roughly 9.5% of them singletons. The sequenced sample was PBMCs. Source of these receptors: a human donor in good health (CMV status not recorded). Some clones in this sample may be carry-over from other donors' samples.

In its sample, this clonotype was seen a few times. The chain couples TRBV12-3 or TRBV12-4 to TRBJ2-2; D unclear. The CDR3 length is 13 residues. V lost 6 bases to trimming and J lost 8 bases, with 13 bases between them. CDR3 sequence reads: CASRYFTEGELFF. Written as DNA, the CDR3 is TGTGCCAGCAGATATTTCACAGAAGGGGAGCTGTTTTTT.

The V call is TRBV18, the J call TRBJ1-2; TRBD1 is a possible D gene (5 bases). This CDR3 region has 15 residues. Germline loops: CDR1 KGHSH, CDR2 LQKENI. V was clipped by 2 bases and J by 4 bases, with 14 bases between them. CDR3 loop: CASSPKTEWGYGYTF. Here the CDR3 DNA reads TGTGCCAGCTCACCAAAGACAGAATGGGGCTATGGCTACACCTTC.

The V and J genes are TRBV7-6 and TRBJ1-1; D is unresolved. Trimming stripped 1 base from V and 8 bases from J, with 11 bases between. CDR1 SGHVS and CDR2 FNYEAQ come from the germline V gene. The CDR3 loop spans 13 amino acids. The CDR3 nucleotides read TGTGCCAGCAGCTTAGAAGAGCCAGGAGAAGCTTTCTTT. Protein product: CASSLEEPGEAFF. Full variable domain (missing parts from reference TRBV7-6 and TRBJ1-1): GAGVSQSPRYKVTKRGQDVALRCDPISGHVSLYWYRQALGQGPEFLTYFNYEAQQDKSGLPNDRFSAERPEGSISTLTIQRTEQRDSAMYRCASSLEEPGEAFFGQGTRLTVV.

A few counts support this clonotype. The J gene is TRBJ1-6, the V gene TRBV20-1; D perhaps matches TRBD1 (6 bases). Germline lookup yields CDR1 DFQATT and CDR2 SNEGSKA (reference sequence). The CDR3 runs 14 residues. V was clipped by 7 bases and J by 8 bases, with 18 bases between them. CDR3 sequence (DNA): TGCAGTGTGACACAGGGTAACGATCATTCACCCCTCCACTTT. Protein product: CSVTQGNDHSPLHF.

This clonotype occurred a few times. The rearrangement links TRBV7-6 to TRBJ1-5; D is unresolved. CDR3 length equals 11 residues. V dropped 5 bases and J dropped 8 bases, with 7 bases sitting between them. Germline lookup yields CDR1 SGHVS and CDR2 FNYEAQ. This chain's CDR3 is CASSSKEPQHF. The CDR3 DNA follows: TGTGCCAGCAGCAGCAAGGAGCCCCAGCATTTT.